This is a list of T cell receptor beta chains from one sample in a study of cytomegalovirus exposure and HLA in healthy donors. Sequencing was performed with immunoSEQ multiplex PCR; in TCRdb, only in-frame clones are kept and a portion is missing. The sample holds about 200,000 clones. The sample consisted of PBMCs. These receptors were taken from a boy younger than 18 in good health and CMV-seronegative. The conserved cysteine and the conserved F or W are not part of the CDR3 here. Each record gives: V gene, J gene, CDR3 protein.

TRBV4-2	TRBJ2-5	ASSQFYKSDQETQY
TRBV11-2	TRBJ2-7	ASSFAGGSYEQY
TRBV7-6	TRBJ2-5	ASSPARETQY
TRBV5-5	TRBJ1-2	ASSLVAGPLYT
TRBV2	TRBJ1-5	ATRARGGNQPQH
TRBV15	TRBJ2-1	ATSRVGGGDNEQF
TRBV5-1	TRBJ2-1	APRKGTGGAPGGYSYNEQF
TRBV7-3	TRBJ2-5	ASSPGQVNQETQY
TRBV7-9	TRBJ1-2	ASSLSSSPTYGYT
TRBV2	TRBJ2-1	ASGTWADNEQF
TRBV28	TRBJ2-3	ASSFDRGPDTQY
TRBV6-1	TRBJ1-5	ASILTRGVQPQH
TRBV19	TRBJ2-7	ASSQGVFPLYEQY
TRBV29-1	TRBJ2-3	SVRTSGRGDTQY
TRBV5-4	TRBJ1-1	ASSLGQGTTEAF
TRBV20-1	TRBJ1-3	SARQGNTIY
TRBV9	TRBJ2-2	ASSVRPAGGVGELF
TRBV6-5	TRBJ1-2	ASRIQGSYGYT
TRBV15	TRBJ1-2	ATSRGTDGYT
TRBV18	TRBJ1-1	ASSPPPGDNTEAF
TRBV10-2	TRBJ2-1	ASRGSSYNEQF
TRBV7-6	TRBJ2-7	ASSLEAAYEQY
TRBV20-1	TRBJ2-1	SAPGGEQF
TRBV7-9	TRBJ2-3	ASSSQRGLTDTQY
TRBV7-2	TRBJ1-4	ASSFRNEKLF
TRBV4-1	TRBJ1-4	ASMTRMGKEGEKLF
TRBV6-1	TRBJ2-5	ASRGAGEETQY